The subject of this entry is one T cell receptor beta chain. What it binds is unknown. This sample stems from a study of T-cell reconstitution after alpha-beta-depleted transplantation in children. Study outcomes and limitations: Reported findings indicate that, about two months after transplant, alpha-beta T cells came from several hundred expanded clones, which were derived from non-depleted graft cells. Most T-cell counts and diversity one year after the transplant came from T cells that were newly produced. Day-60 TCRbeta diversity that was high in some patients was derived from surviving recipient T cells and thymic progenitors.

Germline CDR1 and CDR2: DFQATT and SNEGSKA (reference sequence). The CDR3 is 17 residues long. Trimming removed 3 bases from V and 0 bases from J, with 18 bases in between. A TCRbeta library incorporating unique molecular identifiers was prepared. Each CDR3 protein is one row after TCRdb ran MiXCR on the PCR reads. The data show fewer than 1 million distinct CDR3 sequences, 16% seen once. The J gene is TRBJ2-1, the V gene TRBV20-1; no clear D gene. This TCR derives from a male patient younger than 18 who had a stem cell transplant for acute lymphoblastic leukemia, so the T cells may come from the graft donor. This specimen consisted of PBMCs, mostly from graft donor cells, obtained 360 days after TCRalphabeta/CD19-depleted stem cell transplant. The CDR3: CSASKYLGGSSYNEQFF. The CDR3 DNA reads TGCAGTGCTAGCAAATATCTTGGTGGTAGCTCCTACAATGAGCAGTTCTTC.